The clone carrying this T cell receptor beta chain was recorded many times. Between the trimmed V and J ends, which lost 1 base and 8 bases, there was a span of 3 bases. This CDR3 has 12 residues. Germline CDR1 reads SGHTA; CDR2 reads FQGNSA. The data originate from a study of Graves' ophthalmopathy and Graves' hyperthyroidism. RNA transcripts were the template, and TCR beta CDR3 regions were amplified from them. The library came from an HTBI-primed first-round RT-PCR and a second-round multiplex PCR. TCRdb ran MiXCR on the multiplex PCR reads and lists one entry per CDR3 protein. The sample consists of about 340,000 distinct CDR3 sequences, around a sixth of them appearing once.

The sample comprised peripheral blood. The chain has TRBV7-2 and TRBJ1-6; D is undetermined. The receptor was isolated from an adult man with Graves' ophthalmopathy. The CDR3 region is CASSLGYSPLHF. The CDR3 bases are TGTGCCAGCAGCTTAGGGTATTCACCCCTCCACTTT.